The 3 T cell receptor beta chains in this list originate from one sample, sequenced in a study of shared clonotypes between healthy human individuals. The repertoire was sequenced with immunoSEQ multiplex PCR; TCRdb's copy has only in-frame clones and lacks some. The repertoire holds more than 2 million clones, with around 95% as singletons. The sample was naive CD4+ T cells sorted from blood. As for subset: CD45RA+ positively selected. All receptors derive from a man aged 18 to 30 in good health.

V usage is TRBV30 and J usage is TRBJ1-5, with 11 positions matching TRBD1. In germline, CDR1 is GTSNPN, CDR2 SVGIG (reference sequence). CDR3 length equals 15 residues. V lost 2 bases, J lost 6 bases, and 6 bases stayed unmatched. As DNA, the CDR3 is TGTGCCTGGAGTCCCGGGACAGGGGGAGTTCAGCCCCAGCATTTT. The encoded protein is CAWSPGTGGVQPQHF.

This chain links TRBV9 with TRBJ1-1, with D unresolved. Germline V gene data show CDR1 as SGDLS and CDR2 as YYNGEE. CDR3 size: 14 residues. Deletions cut 4 bases from V and 2 bases from J, with 12 bases between. The CDR3 spells CASSSLGLNTEAFF. In DNA, the CDR3 is TGTGCCAGCAGCTCACTTGGACTTAACACTGAAGCTTTCTTT.

V is TRBV10-1 and J is TRBJ1-1; D is ambiguous. V gave up 3 bases and J gave up 6 bases, with 5 bases separating them. From germline, CDR1 is WNHNN and CDR2 SYGVQD (reference sequence). CDR3 length: 11 residues. The CDR3 DNA reads TGCGCCAGCAGTGACAAGCCTGAAGCTTTCTTT. The encoded protein is CASSDKPEAFF.